This T cell receptor beta chain was documented in a study of low-dose radiotherapy and immunotherapy resistance in tumors. Across the study: Treatment included intravenous cyclophosphamide dosed at 200 mg/m2 every two weeks, one day before radiation and immunotherapy.

Primers targeting TRAV and TRBV primed first-strand cDNA, covering alpha and beta chains. The authors ran 15 to 25 PCR cycles to amplify TCRs with a constant-region primer and V-primer adapter. TCRdb itself ran the reads through MiXCR, one entry per CDR3 protein. This table has fewer than 95,000 distinct CDR3 sequences, under 9.5% appearing once. The sample's time point: before trial treatment. The CDR3 covers 13 residues. Germline V gene data show CDR1 as SGHDN and CDR2 as FVKESK. Trimming took off 1 base at V and 7 bases at J, with 10 bases between the two ends. This clonotype was observed at least ten times.

This TCR was sampled from a male donor with prostate cancer. This specimen consisted of PBMCs, obtained before treatment. The chain employs TRBV14 and TRBJ1-2, with D perhaps TRBD1 (5 bases). The CDR3 loop reads CASSQAQGGGYTF. The CDR3 nucleotides read TGTGCCAGCAGCCAAGCGCAGGGTGGTGGCTACACCTTC.